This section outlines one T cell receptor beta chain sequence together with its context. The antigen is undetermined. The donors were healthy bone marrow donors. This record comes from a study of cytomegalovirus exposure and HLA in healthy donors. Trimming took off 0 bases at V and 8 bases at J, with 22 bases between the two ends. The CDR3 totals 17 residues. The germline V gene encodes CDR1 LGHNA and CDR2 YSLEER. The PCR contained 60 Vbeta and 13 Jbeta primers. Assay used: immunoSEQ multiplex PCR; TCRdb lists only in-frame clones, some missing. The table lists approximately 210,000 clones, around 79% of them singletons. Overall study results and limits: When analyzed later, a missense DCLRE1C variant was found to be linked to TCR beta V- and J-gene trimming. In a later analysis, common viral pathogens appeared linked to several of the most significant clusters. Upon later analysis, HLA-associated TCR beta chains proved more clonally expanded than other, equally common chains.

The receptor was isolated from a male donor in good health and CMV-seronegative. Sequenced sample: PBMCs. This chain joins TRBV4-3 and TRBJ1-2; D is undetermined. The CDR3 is CASSQDQIREEIWGYTF. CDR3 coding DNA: TGCGCCAGCAGCCAAGATCAGATACGAGAGGAGATATGGGGCTACACCTTC.